This T cell receptor beta chain emerged from a study of shared clonotypes between healthy human individuals. Overall study: The donors, two women and a few men, were aged 18 to 49.

The authors ran the assay at deep level. Repertoires were generated with immunoSEQ multiplex PCR, while TCRdb's copy carries only in-frame clones and drops some. The sample holds about 2 million clones, 85% to 95% seen once. Study-level points and caveats: A few donors shared about 4.8% of their naive CD4 clonotypes. For sorted subsets, rarefaction showed incomplete sequencing despite large depth.

Details on this clone: The antigen is not known.

J was trimmed by 0 bases and V by 1 base; bases with no gene match: 5. Looked up from germline, CDR1 is MGHRA and CDR2 is YSYEKL. This CDR3 is 16 amino acids long. Naivety among CD8 cells was defined by CD45RO negativity and positive CCR7 selection, thereby excluding terminally differentiated effector memory CD45RA+ cells. V is TRBV4-1 and J is TRBJ2-7; TRBD1 aligns across 8 bases. The TCR sequence derives from a man aged 18 to 30 in good health. The specimen sequenced was naive CD8+ T cells sorted from blood. This CDR3 reads CASSQVLTGGSYEQYF. The CDR3 DNA is TGCGCCAGCAGCCAAGTCTTAACAGGGGGCTCCTACGAGCAGTACTTC.